This T cell receptor beta chain was captured by sequencing in a study of blood T cell repertoires in COVID-19. At the level of the study: Material from acute and convalescent COVID-19 was sourced from the United States, Italy and Spain.

Sequencing was performed with immunoSEQ multiplex PCR; in TCRdb, only in-frame clones are kept and a portion is missing. The sample has about 280,000 clones; 88% are singletons. This receptor was taken from a man aged 18 to 29 with active or convalescent COVID-19. The sample comprised peripheral blood.

Here the CDR3 reads CASSLDGGDSETQYF. DNA for the CDR3: TGTGCCAGCAGCTTAGACGGGGGGGACTCAGAGACCCAGTACTTC. The chain employs TRBV11-2 and TRBJ2-5, with 8 positions matching TRBD2. Germline CDR1 SGHAT, CDR2 FQNNGV. The J segment lost 4 bases and the V segment lost 0 bases, leaving 4 bases of the junction unmatched. The CDR3 loop spans 15 amino acids.